Included here is one TCR beta chain sequence, with context. CDR1 MNHNS and CDR2 SASEGT come from the germline V gene. The CDR3 has 15 amino acids. Trimming took 10 bases from V and 0 from J, leaving 15 bases between them. These data belong to a study of blood T cells in healthy people across ages. Extraction of total RNA produced a minimum of 5 micrograms from each sample. For the second PCR, which ran for about 6 to 11 cycles, a sample-barcoded 5' primer and a J-beta primer mix were used. TCRdb re-derived calls from the 5' RACE reads in MiXCR, one entry per CDR3 protein. The table has about 670,000 distinct CDR3 sequences, less than 45% seen once.

The sequence derives from a man older than 75 in good health. Sequencing was performed on blood. The chain combines TRBV6-1 with TRBJ2-2; D assignment may be TRBD1 or TRBD2 (6 bases each). DNA for the CDR3: TGTGCCACCAACCGGGGGCGGTCGAACACCGGGGAGCTGTTTTTT. It codes for CATNRGRSNTGELFF.